A single T cell receptor beta chain is shown here with its context. The antigen remains unidentified. The V gene's germline CDR1 is SGDLS and CDR2 YYNGEE. This CDR3 is 15 amino acids long. Trimming took 0 bases from V and 2 from J; bases not matched to a gene: 2. Use of 60 Vbeta and 13 Jbeta primers characterized the PCR. Clones were read by immunoSEQ multiplex PCR, and TCRdb kept only the in-frame ones, dropping some. The sample gives some 130,000 clones, 78% of which show up once; 3.3% is in the top ten. This sample stems from a study of cytomegalovirus exposure and HLA in healthy donors. Regarding the study as a whole: A few CMV-associated chains proved CMV antigen-specific in vitro. The listing of 150 to 200 TCR beta chains classed them as cytomegalovirus-associated. Researchers reported in a later analysis that a missense DCLRE1C variant was tied to TCR beta V- and J-gene trimming.

What was sequenced was PBMCs. The chain has TRBV9 and TRBJ2-7, with 10 bases aligning to TRBD1. This TCR was sampled from a woman aged 30 to 39 in good health and CMV-seropositive. CDR3 in amino acids: CASSVAGTGAYEQYF. In DNA, the CDR3 is TGTGCCAGCAGCGTAGCGGGGACAGGGGCCTACGAGCAGTACTTC.